The 7 T cell receptor beta chains below were found in one sample sequenced in a study of shared clonotypes between healthy human individuals (dated by TCRdb to 2020 to 2022). To prepare the library, the immunoSEQ multiplex PCR assay was applied. TCRdb limited this immuneACCESS table to in-frame rearrangements with V and J called. A share of clones is missing; checked studies link under half to unresolved V genes, and the rest is unexplained. A total of 2 million to 2.5 million clones appear in this sample, 93% of them only once. The top ten constitute approximately 0.36% of the sample. The sequenced sample was naive CD4+ T cells from PBMCs. The sample's cell subset or site label, decoded: CD45RA+ positively selected. These receptors all stem from a man aged 18 to 29 in good health. Some clones in this sample may be carry-over from other donors' samples.

V usage is TRBV28 and J usage is TRBJ2-3; tentatively, D is TRBD1 or TRBD2 (6 bases each). The V end was cut by 5 bases, the J end by 0 bases, with 9 bases between. The length of the CDR3 is 14 residues. Germline assignment: CDR1 MDHEN and CDR2 SYDVKM. The CDR3 spells CASSEGGSTDTQYF. In nucleotides, the CDR3 is TGTGCCAGCAGTGAGGGGGGAAGCACAGATACGCAGTATTTT.

As to this clone: Additional DNA sequences in this sample encode the identical CDR3. The chain has TRBV7-2 and TRBJ2-3; 11 bases are shared with TRBD2. Unmatched junction bases numbered 2, after V lost 0 bases and J lost 3 bases. There are 16 residues in the CDR3. In germline, CDR1 is SGHTA, CDR2 FQGNSA. The CDR3 loop reads CASSLALAGGTDTQYF. In DNA form, the CDR3 reads TGTGCCAGCAGCTTAGCGCTAGCGGGAGGAACAGATACGCAGTATTTT.

This clone was picked up a small number of times. This rearrangement joins TRBV2 to TRBJ1-1, with D possibly being TRBD1 (5 bases). Germline lookup yields CDR1 SNHLY and CDR2 FYNNEI. This CDR3 spans 13 amino acids. The V gene lost 6 bases and the J gene lost 1 base, with 9 bases spanning the gap. DNA for the CDR3: TGTGCCAGCAGGGGACGGCAGAACACTGAAGCTTTCTTT. Its protein is CASRGRQNTEAFF.

The chain couples TRBV30 to TRBJ2-1; D is undetermined. The V gene's germline CDR1 is GTSNPN and CDR2 SVGIG (reference sequence). V was shortened by 2 bases and J by 9 bases, with 8 bases between the two germline ends. CDR3 length equals 11 residues. The CDR3 protein is CAWSPMAEQFF. The CDR3 region has the DNA TGTGCCTGGAGTCCAATGGCTGAGCAGTTCTTC.

This clone has only a few counts. The rearrangement uses TRBV4-1 and TRBJ1-5; TRBD1 might be the D (6 bases). In germline, CDR1 is MGHRA, CDR2 YSYEKL. V was trimmed by 4 bases and J by 4 bases, leaving 11 bases between them. The CDR3 length is 14 residues. Here the CDR3 DNA reads TGCGCCAGCAGCCCATTAGGGGGTAATCAGCCCCAGCATTTT. Protein sequence: CASSPLGGNQPQHF.

As regards this clone: The sample holds other DNA sequences that translate to the same CDR3. The chain employs TRBV5-1 and TRBJ1-1, with TRBD1 as a possible D gene (5 bases). CDR1 and CDR2 from the germline V gene are SGHRS and YFSETQ. V gave up 1 base and J gave up 3 bases, with 10 bases separating them. This CDR3 comprises 14 residues. CDR3 in amino acids: CASSLTGGYTEAFF. The CDR3 region has the DNA TGCGCCAGCAGCTTGACGGGGGGATACACTGAAGCTTTCTTT.

The chain links TRBV27 to TRBJ2-7; TRBD2 aligns across 7 bases. This CDR3 contains 14 residues. CDR1 is MNHEY, CDR2 SMNVEV, per germline (reference sequence). Trimming took 3 bases from V and 4 from J; bases not matched to a gene: 6. The CDR3, as DNA: TGTGCCAGCAGTTTCGACGGGAGGCGGTACGAGCAGTACTTC. As protein: CASSFDGRRYEQYF.